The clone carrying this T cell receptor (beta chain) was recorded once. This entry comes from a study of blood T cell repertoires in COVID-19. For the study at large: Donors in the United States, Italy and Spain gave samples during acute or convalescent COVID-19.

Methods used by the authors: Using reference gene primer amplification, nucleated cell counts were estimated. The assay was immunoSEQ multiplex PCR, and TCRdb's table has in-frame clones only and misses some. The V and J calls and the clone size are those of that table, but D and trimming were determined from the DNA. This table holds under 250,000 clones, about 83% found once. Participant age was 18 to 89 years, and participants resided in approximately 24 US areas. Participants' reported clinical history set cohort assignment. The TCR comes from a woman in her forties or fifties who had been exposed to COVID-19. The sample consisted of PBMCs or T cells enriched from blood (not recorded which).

CDR3 DNA sequence: TGCGCCAGCAGCGAGGGACAGCCTTCCTACAATGAGCAGTTCTTC. It yields the protein CASSEGQPSYNEQFF. This chain uses TRBV5-1 with TRBJ2-1, with 7 bases lining up with TRBD1. V lost 4 bases to trimming and J lost 1 base; unmatched junction nucleotides: 5. Germline CDR1 and CDR2: SGHRS and YFSETQ. This CDR3 is 15 amino acids long.